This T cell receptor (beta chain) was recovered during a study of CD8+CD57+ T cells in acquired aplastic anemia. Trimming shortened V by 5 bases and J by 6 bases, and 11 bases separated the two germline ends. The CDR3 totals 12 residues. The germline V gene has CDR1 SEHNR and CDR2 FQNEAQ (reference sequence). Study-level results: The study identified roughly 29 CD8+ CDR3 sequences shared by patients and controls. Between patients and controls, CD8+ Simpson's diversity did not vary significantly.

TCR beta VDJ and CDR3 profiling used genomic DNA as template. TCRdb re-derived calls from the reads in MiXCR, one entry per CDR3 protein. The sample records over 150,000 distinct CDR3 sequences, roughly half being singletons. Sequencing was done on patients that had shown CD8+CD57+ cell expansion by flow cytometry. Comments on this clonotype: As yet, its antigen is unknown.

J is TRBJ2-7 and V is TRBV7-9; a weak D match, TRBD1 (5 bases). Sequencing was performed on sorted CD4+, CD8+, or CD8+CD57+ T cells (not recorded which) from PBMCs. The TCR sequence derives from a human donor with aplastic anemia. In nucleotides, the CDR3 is TGTGCCAGCAGCGCGGCAGGGTCCGAGCAGTACTTC. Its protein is CASSAAGSEQYF.